The text below deals with one T cell receptor beta chain. Its antigen is unknown. The data originate from a study of T cell responses to AZD1222 COVID-19 vaccine. For the study at large: Pooled in the analysis were second doses at about 4 or about 12 weeks.

Study-wide points: Baseline seropositivity occurred in only a handful of AZD1222 recipients. Samples come after the peak T cell response, not at day 14. Donors skewed white British and female; clonal diversity was possibly underestimated.

This CDR3 has 15 amino acids. Trimming removed 1 base from V and 8 bases from J, with 16 bases in between. Germline V lookup: CDR1 SGDLS, CDR2 YYNGEE. Produced via immunoSEQ multiplex PCR; TCRdb's table is partial and in-frame only. The sample contains 95,000 to 150,000 clones, 92% of which appear only once. Sample: peripheral blood, taken on day 0 of AZD1222 vaccination. The source of this sequence is an adult in good health. V usage is TRBV9 and J usage is TRBJ1-3; the D gene is possibly TRBD1 (5 bases). DNA of the CDR3: TGTGCCAGCAGCGTAACGCCGAGCAGGGCCGACACCATATATTTT. Translating gives CASSVTPSRADTIYF.